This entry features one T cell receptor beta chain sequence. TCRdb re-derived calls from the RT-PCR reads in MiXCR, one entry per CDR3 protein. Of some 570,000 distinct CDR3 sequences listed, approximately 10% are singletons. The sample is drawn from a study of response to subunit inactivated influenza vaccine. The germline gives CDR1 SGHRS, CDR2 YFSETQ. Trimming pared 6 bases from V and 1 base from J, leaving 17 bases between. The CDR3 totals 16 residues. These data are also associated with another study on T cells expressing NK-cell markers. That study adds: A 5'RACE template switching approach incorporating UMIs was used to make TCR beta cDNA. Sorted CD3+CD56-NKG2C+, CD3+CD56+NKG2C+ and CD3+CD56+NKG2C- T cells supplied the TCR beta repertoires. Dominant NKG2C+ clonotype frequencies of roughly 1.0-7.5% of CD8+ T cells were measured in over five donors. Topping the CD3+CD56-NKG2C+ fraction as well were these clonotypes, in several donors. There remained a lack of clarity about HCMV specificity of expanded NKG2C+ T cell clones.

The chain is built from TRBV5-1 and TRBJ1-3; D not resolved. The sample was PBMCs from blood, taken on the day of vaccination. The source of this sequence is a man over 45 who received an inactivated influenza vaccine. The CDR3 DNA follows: TGCGCCAGCACCGTAGACTTACTGGTTTCTGGAAACACCATATATTTT. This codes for CASTVDLLVSGNTIYF. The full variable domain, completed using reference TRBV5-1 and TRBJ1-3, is KAGVTQTPRYLIKTRGQQVTLSCSPISGHRSVSWYQQTPGQGLQFLFEYFSETQRNKGNFPGRFSGRQFSNSRSEMNVSTLELGDSALYLCASTVDLLVSGNTIYFGEGSWLTVV.